The clone carrying this T cell receptor beta chain came up a few times. The source of the sample is a study of beta chain features in type 1 diabetes. The CDR3 spans 12 residues. V lost 3 bases, J lost 3 bases, and 6 bases lay in between. Germline V lookup: CDR1 SGHDT, CDR2 YYEEEE. cDNA synthesis used the whole RNA isolate, giving expressed TCRB sequences. Clones were read by immunoSEQ multiplex PCR, and TCRdb kept only the in-frame ones, dropping some. In the table there are hundreds of thousands of clones, 30% of which are singletons. Sequencing was carried out using naive CD4+ T cells from blood. This TCR was sampled from a man between 18 and 35 years old in good health. V gene TRBV5-6 combines with J gene TRBJ1-2; D unclear. The CDR3 reads CASSSGDYGYTF. The CDR3 DNA follows: TGTGCCAGCAGCTCGGGAGACTATGGCTACACCTTC.